This paragraph covers one T cell receptor beta chain sequence. TCRdb's table, derived via immunoSEQ multiplex PCR, lists solely in-frame clones and lacks some. The sample holds about 76,000 clones; around 83% are singletons and the top ten take over 40%. The sample originates from a study of blood T cell repertoires in COVID-19. Overall study: Spain, Italy and the United States supplied samples that represented acute and convalescent COVID-19.

The CDR3 totals 12 residues. The germline V gene encodes CDR1 MGHDK and CDR2 SYGVNS. V lost 0 bases and J 4 bases, leaving 4 bases between the germline ends. The sample taken for sequencing was peripheral blood. This TCR came from a man older than 75 with acute or convalescent COVID-19. The chain employs TRBV25-1 and TRBJ2-7; D gene unclear. This chain's CDR3 is CASSEYLYEQYF. The CDR3 DNA reads TGTGCCAGCAGTGAATATCTTTACGAGCAGTACTTC.